Each of the 21 T cell receptor beta chains below was sequenced from the same sample in a study of blood T cell repertoires in COVID-19. The table came from immunoSEQ multiplex PCR; TCRdb's copy has only in-frame clones and leaves some out. This table has some 110,000 clones, less than 90% appearing once. What was sequenced was PBMCs or T cells enriched from blood (not recorded which). These receptor sequences come from a young woman who had recovered from COVID-19.

The J gene is TRBJ1-2, the V gene TRBV19; TRBD1 might be the D (5 bases). The CDR3 covers 11 residues. Trimming took off 4 bases at V and 6 bases at J, with 6 bases between the two ends. Germline V gene sequence: CDR1 LNHDA, CDR2 SQIVND (reference sequence). The DNA of the CDR3 is TGTGCCAGTAGTACAGGGCATGGCTACACCTTC. Amino acid sequence: CASSTGHGYTF.

In regard to this clone: This sample also contains other DNA sequences that code for the same CDR3. The rearrangement links TRBV7-2 to TRBJ1-2; possible D gene TRBD1, 5 bases. The CDR3 spans 13 residues. Germline V gene lookup returns CDR1 SGHTA and CDR2 FQGNSA. Trimming removed 3 bases from V and 0 bases from J, with 5 bases in between. CDR3 protein: CASSLTANYGYTF. The CDR3 nucleotides read TGTGCCAGCAGCTTGACAGCTAACTATGGCTACACCTTC.

This clone was observed a few times. The DNA of the CDR3 is TGTGCCTGTACGAACAGGGTGTCCTTAGAGACCCAGTACTTC. Amino acids: CACTNRVSLETQYF. The rearrangement joins TRBV30 to TRBJ2-5, with a possible D match to TRBD1 (6 bases). This CDR3 comprises 14 residues. CDR1 and CDR2 (germline): GTSNPN, SVGIG (reference sequence). Trimming cost V 6 bases and J 4 bases, with 18 bases left between them. Drawing the rest from reference TRBV30 and TRBJ2-5, the complete variable domain is SQTIHQWPATLVQPVGSPLSLECTVEGTSNPNLYWYRQAAGRGLQLLFYSVGIGQISSEVPQNLSASRPQDRQFILSSKKLLLSDSGFYLCACTNRVSLETQYFGPGTRLLVL.

This chain uses TRBV10-3 with TRBJ2-1; the match to TRBD2 covers 11 bases. The CDR3 consists of 17 residues. Germline V gives CDR1 ENHRY, CDR2 SYGVKD. Trimming took 10 bases from V and 0 from J; bases not matched to a gene: 11. The CDR3 sequence: CASSGGGKFSSYNEQFF. CDR3 sequence (DNA): TGTGCCAGTAGCGGGGGGGGTAAATTTAGCTCCTACAATGAGCAGTTCTTC.

J is TRBJ2-4 and V is TRBV6-5; D is possibly TRBD2 (5 bases). V lost 5 bases and J lost 6, with 8 bases in between. CDR3 length equals 12 residues. Germline V CDR1 and CDR2: MNHEY, SVGAGI. The CDR3 reads CASSKDLNIQYF. CDR3 coding DNA: TGTGCCAGCAGTAAGGACTTAAACATTCAGTACTTC.

The chain links TRBV29-1 to TRBJ2-3, with TRBD1 identical over 7 bases. The CDR3 contains 14 residues. The V and J ends lost 5 bases and 3 bases, in that order; junction bases with no gene match: 8. CDR1 is SQVTM, CDR2 ANQGSEA, per germline. For the CDR3, the DNA is TGCAGCGTTAGGGGGCGGCCTAGGACAGATACGCAGTATTTT. Residues: CSVRGRPRTDTQYF.

The chain uses TRBV7-8 and TRBJ1-3, with D possibly matching TRBD1 (6 bases). Germline-derived CDR1 and CDR2 are SGHVS and FQNEAQ. The ends were cut back, 4 bases at V and 4 bases at J, with 14 bases in the middle. The CDR3 has 15 residues. This CDR3 is CASSSSGVAGNTIYF. The CDR3 nucleotides read TGTGCCAGCAGCTCCTCAGGGGTAGCGGGAAACACCATATATTTT.

The CDR3 DNA follows: TGTGCCAGCAGCGTAGCGCTAGCGGAGAGGGAGACCCAGTACTTC. Its translation: CASSVALAERETQYF. This rearrangement joins TRBV9 to TRBJ2-5; 7 bases map to TRBD2. With 0 bases clipped from V and 5 bases from J, the junction kept 7 bases outside the gene matches. CDR1 and CDR2 (germline): SGDLS, YYNGEE. This CDR3 is built from 15 residues.

This rearrangement joins TRBV9 to TRBJ2-7, with D possibly being TRBD2 (6 bases). With 0 bases removed from V and 6 bases from J, the gap between germline ends came to 13 bases. The CDR3 contains 14 residues. Germline V CDR1 and CDR2: SGDLS, YYNGEE. The CDR3 here is CASSVGGRLSEQYF. In nucleotides, the CDR3 is TGTGCCAGCAGCGTAGGAGGGAGGCTTTCCGAGCAGTACTTC. The entire variable domain, with the rest obtained from reference TRBV9 and TRBJ2-7, is as follows: DSGVTQTPKHLITATGQRVTLRCSPRSGDLSVYWYQQSLDQGLQFLIQYYNGEERAKGNILERFSAQQFPDLHSELNLSSLELGDSALYFCASSVGGRLSEQYFGPGTRLTVT.

This clone was detected once. The gene calls are TRBV3-1 (or the pseudogene TRBV3-2) and TRBJ2-5; 9 positions agree with TRBD2. The germline CDR1 and CDR2 sequences are LGHDT and YNNKEL (reference sequence). With V trimmed by 4 bases and J by 1 base, 7 bases remained unmatched. The CDR3 extends over 16 amino acids. CDR3 DNA: TGTGCCAGCAGCCCCTATCTTAGCGGGGGCCAAGAGACCCAGTACTTC. Translation gives CASSPYLSGGQETQYF.

CDR3 DNA sequence: TGTGCCAGCAGCCAAGGGTTTGCAGGGACAATCTCTGGAAACACCATATATTTT. Translating gives CASSQGFAGTISGNTIYF. The chain joins TRBV3-1 (or the pseudogene TRBV3-2) to TRBJ1-3; weak D call: TRBD1 (6 bases). Germline V CDR1 and CDR2: LGHDT, YNNKEL (reference sequence). The CDR3 is 18 residues long. V lost 1 base, J lost 0 bases, and 16 bases lay in between.

V is TRBV14 and J is TRBJ1-4; weak D call: TRBD1 (5 bases). Germline CDR1 is SGHDN and CDR2 is FVKESK. Between the trimmed V and J ends, which lost 4 bases and 0 bases, there was a span of 15 bases. This CDR3 spans 17 amino acids. The CDR3 here is CASSPKLRASTNEKLFF. The CDR3 nucleotides read TGTGCCAGCAGCCCGAAACTCAGGGCTTCAACTAATGAAAAACTGTTTTTT.

The chain combines TRBV2 with TRBJ1-2; 7 bases are a match to TRBD1. The V and J ends lost 6 bases and 1 base, in that order; junction bases with no gene match: 2. Germline assignment: CDR1 SNHLY and CDR2 FYNNEI. The CDR3 is made up of 13 amino acids. This chain's CDR3 is CASSRDSNYGYTF. CDR3 DNA: TGTGCCAGCAGCCGGGACAGTAACTATGGCTACACCTTC.

The V and J genes are TRBV28 and TRBJ2-1; 11 nucleotides align to TRBD2. This CDR3 is 17 amino acids long. With 3 bases clipped from V and 4 bases from J, the junction kept 8 bases outside the gene matches. Germline CDR1 MDHEN, CDR2 SYDVKM. The CDR3 region is CASSFKASGRIYNEQFF. CDR3 coding DNA: TGTGCCAGCAGTTTTAAGGCTAGCGGGAGGATTTACAATGAGCAGTTCTTC. The complete variable domain, with remaining parts taken from reference TRBV28 and TRBJ2-1, reads DVKVTQSSRYLVKRTGEKVFLECVQDMDHENMFWYRQDPGLGLRLIYFSYDVKMKEKGDIPEGYSVSREKKERFSLILESASTNQTSMYLCASSFKASGRIYNEQFFGPGTRLTVL.

The chain links TRBV27 to TRBJ1-1; D gene ambiguous. CDR1 and CDR2 (germline): MNHEY, SMNVEV (reference sequence). CDR3 length: 12 residues. Trimming removed 6 bases from V and 5 bases from J, with 10 bases in between. CDR3 sequence reads: CASRQWVTEAFF. The CDR3 nucleotides are TGTGCCAGCAGACAGTGGGTGACTGAAGCTTTCTTT.

The rearrangement links TRBV11-2 to TRBJ2-2; D may be TRBD2 (7 bases). V lost 11 bases and J 3 bases, leaving 16 bases between the germline ends. Germline V gene lookup returns CDR1 SGHAT and CDR2 FQNNGV. The CDR3 is made up of 14 amino acids. Written as DNA, the CDR3 is TGTGCCTCTAGGGGGGGTTTGGACACCGGGGAGCTGTTTTTT. This codes for CASRGGLDTGELFF.

The gene calls are TRBV7-2 and TRBJ1-1; 7 bases agree with TRBD1. The CDR3 loop spans 16 amino acids. CDR1 SGHTA and CDR2 FQGNSA come from the germline V gene. V was clipped by 1 base and J by 5 bases; unmatched bases: 10. CDR3 sequence reads: CASSLDVTGVRTEAFF. For the CDR3, the DNA is TGTGCCAGCAGCTTAGACGTTACAGGGGTGAGGACTGAAGCTTTCTTT.

The V and J genes are TRBV6-1 and TRBJ2-1; 8 positions agree with TRBD2. This CDR3 is 15 amino acids long. With 3 bases clipped from V and 6 bases from J, the junction kept 7 bases outside the gene matches. Germline lookup yields CDR1 MNHNS and CDR2 SASEGT. The CDR3 is CASSEGSGSPNEQFF. Written as DNA, the CDR3 is TGTGCCAGCAGTGAGGGGAGCGGGAGCCCCAATGAGCAGTTCTTC.

V gene TRBV11-2 combines with J gene TRBJ2-7, with a tentative D call TRBD1 (5 bases). V dropped 3 bases and J dropped 2 bases, with 11 bases sitting between them. The CDR3 loop spans 14 amino acids. Germline lookup yields CDR1 SGHAT and CDR2 FQNNGV. CDR3 DNA: TGTGCCAGCAGCTTGTCAGGGTTCGCCTACGAGCAGTACTTC. The encoded protein is CASSLSGFAYEQYF.

This clone was detected a few times. The chain carries TRBV30 and TRBJ1-2; D ambiguous. CDR3 size: 13 residues. The germline V gene has CDR1 GTSNPN and CDR2 SVGIG (reference sequence). V lost 0 bases to trimming and J lost 2 bases, with 7 bases between them. DNA for the CDR3: TGTGCCTGGAGTGTACGTCGGAACTATGGCTACACCTTC. This encodes CAWSVRRNYGYTF. Looking up the rest from reference TRBV30 and TRBJ1-2 gives the full variable domain: SQTIHQWPATLVQPVGSPLSLECTVEGTSNPNLYWYRQAAGRGLQLLFYSVGIGQISSEVPQNLSASRPQDRQFILSSKKLLLSDSGFYLCAWSVRRNYGYTFGSGTRLTVV.

V is TRBV28 and J is TRBJ1-5, with a weak D call TRBD1 (5 bases). This CDR3 region has 16 residues. Germline V CDR1 and CDR2: MDHEN, SYDVKM. The germline V and J ends were trimmed by 6 bases and 2 bases, with 17 bases remaining between them. The CDR3 DNA follows: TGTGCCAGCAGCCCTCGGGGGAGGGCGGGCAATCAGCCCCAGCATTTT. It is translated as CASSPRGRAGNQPQHF. The full variable domain, with the rest looked up from reference TRBV28 and TRBJ1-5, is DVKVTQSSRYLVKRTGEKVFLECVQDMDHENMFWYRQDPGLGLRLIYFSYDVKMKEKGDIPEGYSVSREKKERFSLILESASTNQTSMYLCASSPRGRAGNQPQHFGDGTRLSIL.